The TCR beta chain under discussion was sequenced for a study of cytomegalovirus exposure and HLA in healthy donors. These donors were members of the roughly 120-subject validation cohort, a group separate from the approximately 670-subject first cohort. Repertoires were generated with immunoSEQ multiplex PCR, while TCRdb's copy carries only in-frame clones and drops some. The sample holds some 270,000 clones, approximately 83% seen once. V shed 3 bases, J shed 5 bases, and the junction held 6 bases outside the gene matches. This CDR3 is 15 amino acids long. Germline V gene lookup returns CDR1 SGHAT and CDR2 FQDESV (reference sequence).

Input material: PBMCs. The receptor comes from a young woman in good health and CMV-seronegative. The rearrangement joins TRBV11-1 to TRBJ2-3, with TRBD1 identical over 9 bases. CDR3 nucleotides: TGTGCCAGCAGCTTCGGGGACAGGGCAGGAGATACGCAGTATTTT. This encodes CASSFGDRAGDTQYF.